The TCR beta chain described here comes from a study of OX40 agonist ivuxolimab in advanced cancers. Study information: Patients treated during dose escalation were battling hepatocellular carcinoma, melanoma, renal cell or head and neck cancer. Regarding the study as a whole: With doses of 0.1-3.0 mg/kg, partial responders showed among the lowest clonal expansion.

Profiling relied on immunoSEQ multiplex PCR, and the TCRdb table lists in-frame clones only, not all of them. This table holds some 43,000 clones, approximately 85% found once. As regards this clone: Its specificity is not known.

The sample in question was CD4+ or CD8+ T cells sorted from blood, obtained in a trial of the OX40 agonist ivuxolimab. The clonotype comes from an adult with an advanced solid tumor such as melanoma, head and neck, liver or kidney cancer.

The DNA of the CDR3 is TGTGCCAGCACCCGGGACGGAGCGGACTATGGCTACACCTTC. Translated: CASTRDGADYGYTF. The chain recombines TRBV6-1 with TRBJ1-2, with a weak D call TRBD1 (5 bases). The CDR3 extends over 14 amino acids. Trimming cost V 7 bases and J 3 bases, with 15 bases left between them. CDR1 and CDR2 (germline): MNHNS, SASEGT.